This TCR beta chain was observed in a study of shared clonotypes between healthy human individuals. The wider study: The plates for each donor numbered three CD4 naive, three CD4 memory, two CD8 naive and one CD8 memory. Findings of the study overall: Memory subsets generally showed smaller estimated richness than naive subsets did.

Assay used: immunoSEQ multiplex PCR; TCRdb lists only in-frame clones, some missing. The sample consists of about a million clones, roughly 80% of them appearing once. The V end lost 3 bases, the J end lost 0 bases, and 3 bases lay between the germline ends. CDR1 is LNHDA, CDR2 SQIVND, per germline (reference sequence). The CDR3 totals 14 residues. Those who donated were healthy HIV-negative adults, with no recent acute infections or vaccinations reported. Into CD45RA+ naive and CD45RA-negative memory subsets, the CD4+ cells were split. This clone has just one count. What it recognizes is unknown. Sequencing was carried out using memory CD4+ T cells from PBMCs. Documented subset: CD45RA-negative fraction. The clonotype comes from a man younger than 30 in good health. Some clones in this sample may be carry-over from other donors' samples. The V call is TRBV19, the J call TRBJ2-6; D ambiguous. This CDR3 reads CASSIPSGANVLTF. The CDR3 DNA sequence: TGTGCCAGTAGTATCCCCTCTGGGGCCAACGTCCTGACTTTC.